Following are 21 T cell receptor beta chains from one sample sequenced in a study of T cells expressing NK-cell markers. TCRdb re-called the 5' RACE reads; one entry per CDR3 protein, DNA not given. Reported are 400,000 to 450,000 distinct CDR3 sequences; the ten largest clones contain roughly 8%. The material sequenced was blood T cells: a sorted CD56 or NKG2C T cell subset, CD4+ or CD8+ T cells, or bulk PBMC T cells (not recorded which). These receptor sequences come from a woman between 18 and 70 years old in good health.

The CDR3 loop is CASSVASQETQYF. V is TRBV7-9 and J is TRBJ2-5. The CDR3 runs 13 residues. The germline gives CDR1 SEHNR, CDR2 FQNEAQ (reference sequence).

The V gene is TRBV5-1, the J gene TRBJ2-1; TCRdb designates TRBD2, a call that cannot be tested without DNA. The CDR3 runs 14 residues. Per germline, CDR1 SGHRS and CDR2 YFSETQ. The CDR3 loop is CASSLGTSIYEQFF.

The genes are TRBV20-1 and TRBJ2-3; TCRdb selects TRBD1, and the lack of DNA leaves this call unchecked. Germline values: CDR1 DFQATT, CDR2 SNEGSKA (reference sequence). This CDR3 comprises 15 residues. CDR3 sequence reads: CSATEPGQSTDTQYF.

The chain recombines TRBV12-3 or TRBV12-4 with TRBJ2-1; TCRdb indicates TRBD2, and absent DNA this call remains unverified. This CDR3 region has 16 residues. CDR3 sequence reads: CASSLPREGKNGEQFF.

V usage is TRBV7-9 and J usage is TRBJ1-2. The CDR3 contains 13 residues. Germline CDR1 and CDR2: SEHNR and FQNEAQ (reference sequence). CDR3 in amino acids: CASSSFTAYGYTF. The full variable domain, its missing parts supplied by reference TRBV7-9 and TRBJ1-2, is DTGVSQNPRHKITKRGQNVTFRCDPISEHNRLYWYRQTLGQGPEFLTYFQNEAQLEKSRLLSDRFSAERPKGSFSTLEIQRTEQGDSAMYLCASSSFTAYGYTFGSGTRLTVV.

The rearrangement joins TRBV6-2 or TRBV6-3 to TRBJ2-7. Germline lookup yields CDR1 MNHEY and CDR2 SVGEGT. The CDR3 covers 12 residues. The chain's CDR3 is CASGIQPYEQYF.

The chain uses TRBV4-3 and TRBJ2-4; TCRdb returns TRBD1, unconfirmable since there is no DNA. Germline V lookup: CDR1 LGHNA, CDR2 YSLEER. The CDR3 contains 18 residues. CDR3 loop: CASSQGVSGSTLGNIQYF.

The CDR3 sequence is CASSLGQYGTYEQYF. This chain links TRBV5-1 with TRBJ2-7; no DNA is available, so the TRBD1 call from TCRdb remains unchecked. CDR1 is SGHRS, CDR2 YFSETQ, per germline. The CDR3 totals 15 residues.

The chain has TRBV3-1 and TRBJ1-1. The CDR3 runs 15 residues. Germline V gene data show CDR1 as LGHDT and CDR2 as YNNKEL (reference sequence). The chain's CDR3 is CASSQGAQMNTEAFF. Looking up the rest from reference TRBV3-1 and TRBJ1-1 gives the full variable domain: DTAVSQTPKYLVTQMGNDKSIKCEQNLGHDTMYWYKQDSKKFLKIMFSYNNKELIINETVPNRFSPKSPDKAHLNLHINSLELGDSAVYFCASSQGAQMNTEAFFGQGTRLTVV.

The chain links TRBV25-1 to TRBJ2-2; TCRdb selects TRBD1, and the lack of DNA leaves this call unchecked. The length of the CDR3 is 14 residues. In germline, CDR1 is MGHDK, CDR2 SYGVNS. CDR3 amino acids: CASNRQGPTGELFF.

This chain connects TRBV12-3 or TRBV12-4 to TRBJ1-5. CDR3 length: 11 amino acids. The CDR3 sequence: CASSNHQPQHF.

This CDR3 is CATPQGENPAEQYF. This chain joins TRBV24-1 and TRBJ2-7. Germline values: CDR1 KGHDR, CDR2 SFDVKD. The CDR3 has 14 residues.

This CDR3 is CASLLAGGPVDNEQFF. The genes are TRBV23-1 and TRBJ2-1; the D gene TCRdb calls, TRBD2, cannot be checked with no DNA. TRBV23-1 is an ORF, with its function uncertain. There are 16 residues in the CDR3.

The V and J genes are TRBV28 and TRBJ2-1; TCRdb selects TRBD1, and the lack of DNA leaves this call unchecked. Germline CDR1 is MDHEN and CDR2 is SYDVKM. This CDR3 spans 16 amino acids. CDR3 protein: CASSGTGTTTYNEQFF.

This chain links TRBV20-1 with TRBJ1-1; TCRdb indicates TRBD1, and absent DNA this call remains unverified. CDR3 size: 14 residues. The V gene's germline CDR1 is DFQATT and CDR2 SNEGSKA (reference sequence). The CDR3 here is CSASRGQLNTEAFF.

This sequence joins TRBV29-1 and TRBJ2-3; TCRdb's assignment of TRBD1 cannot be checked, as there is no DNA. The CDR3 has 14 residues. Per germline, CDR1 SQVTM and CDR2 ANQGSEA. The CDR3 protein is CSALTGGFGDTQYF.

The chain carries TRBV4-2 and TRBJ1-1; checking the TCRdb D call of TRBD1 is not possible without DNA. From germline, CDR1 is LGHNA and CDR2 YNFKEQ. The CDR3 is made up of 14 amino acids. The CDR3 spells CASPLKGAGAEAFF.

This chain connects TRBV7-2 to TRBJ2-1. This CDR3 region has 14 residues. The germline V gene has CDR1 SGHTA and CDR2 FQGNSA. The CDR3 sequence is CASSPSGFYNEQFF.

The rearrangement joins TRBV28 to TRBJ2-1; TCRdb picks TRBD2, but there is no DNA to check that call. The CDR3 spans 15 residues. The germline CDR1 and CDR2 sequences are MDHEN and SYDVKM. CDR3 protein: CASGKTSGLRNQQFF.

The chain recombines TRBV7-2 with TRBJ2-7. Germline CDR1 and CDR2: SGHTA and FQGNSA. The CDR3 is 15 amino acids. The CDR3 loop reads CASSHDLYNSYEQYF.

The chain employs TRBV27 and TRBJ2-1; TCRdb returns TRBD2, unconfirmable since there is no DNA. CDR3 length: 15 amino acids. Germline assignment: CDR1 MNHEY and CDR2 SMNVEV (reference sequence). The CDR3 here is CATLPLAGGEDEQFF.